This T cell receptor beta chain was documented in a study of shared clonotypes between healthy human individuals. Profiled with immunoSEQ multiplex PCR; TCRdb holds only in-frame clones, not every one. Of under 2,500,000 clones in the sample, about 94% were seen once. CD4+ cells underwent separation, giving CD45RA+ naive and CD45RA-negative memory subsets. This CDR3 has 15 residues. The ends lost 6 bases at V and 5 bases at J; junction bases unmatched: 6. Germline V gene sequence: CDR1 MNHEY, CDR2 SMNVEV (reference sequence). The chain is built from TRBV27 and TRBJ2-7, with 14 bases fitting TRBD2. This TCR was recovered from a man aged 18-30 years in good health. The source material was naive CD4+ T cells sorted from blood. Noted subset: CD45RA+ positively selected. The CDR3 sequence: CASSLPGLAGDEQYF. The CDR3 nucleotides read TGTGCCAGCAGCTTACCGGGACTAGCGGGAGACGAGCAGTACTTC.